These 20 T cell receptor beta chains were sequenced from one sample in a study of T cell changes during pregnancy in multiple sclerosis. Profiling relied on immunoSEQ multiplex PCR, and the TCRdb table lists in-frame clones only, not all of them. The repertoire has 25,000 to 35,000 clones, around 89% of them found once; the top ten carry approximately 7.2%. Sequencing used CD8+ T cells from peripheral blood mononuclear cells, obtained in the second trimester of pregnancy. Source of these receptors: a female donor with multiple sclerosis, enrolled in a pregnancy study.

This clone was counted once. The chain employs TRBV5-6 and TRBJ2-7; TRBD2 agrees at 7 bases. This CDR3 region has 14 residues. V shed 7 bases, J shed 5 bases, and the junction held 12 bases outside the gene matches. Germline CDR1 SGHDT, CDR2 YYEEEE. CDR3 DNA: TGTGCCAGCGGGGACTACCCCGAAGTGGACGAGCAGTACTTC. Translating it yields CASGDYPEVDEQYF.

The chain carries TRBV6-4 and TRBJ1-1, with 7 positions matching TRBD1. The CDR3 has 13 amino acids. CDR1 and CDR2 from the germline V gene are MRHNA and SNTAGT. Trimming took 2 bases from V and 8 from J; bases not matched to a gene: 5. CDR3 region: CASSDGLQGEAFF. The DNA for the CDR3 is TGTGCCAGCAGTGACGGACTACAGGGGGAAGCTTTCTTT.

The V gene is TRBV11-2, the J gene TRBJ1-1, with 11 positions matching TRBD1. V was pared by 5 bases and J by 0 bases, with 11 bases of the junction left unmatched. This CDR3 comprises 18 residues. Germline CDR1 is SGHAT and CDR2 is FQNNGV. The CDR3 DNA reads TGTGCCAGCAGCCCGCCTTGGACAGGGGGCCTCATGAACACTGAAGCTTTCTTT. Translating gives CASSPPWTGGLMNTEAFF.

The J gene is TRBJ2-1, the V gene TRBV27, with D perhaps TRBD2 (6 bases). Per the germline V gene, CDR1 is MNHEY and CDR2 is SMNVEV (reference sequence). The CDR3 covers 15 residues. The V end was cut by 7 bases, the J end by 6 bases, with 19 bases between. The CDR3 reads CASNWQGGGANEQFF. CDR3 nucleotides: TGTGCCAGCAATTGGCAGGGTGGAGGGGCCAATGAGCAGTTCTTC.

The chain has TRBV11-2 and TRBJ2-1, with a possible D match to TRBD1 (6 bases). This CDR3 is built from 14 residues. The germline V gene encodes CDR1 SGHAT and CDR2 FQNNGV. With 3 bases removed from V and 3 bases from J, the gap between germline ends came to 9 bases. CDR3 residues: CASSFGRGYNEQFF. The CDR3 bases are TGTGCCAGCAGCTTCGGCAGGGGCTACAATGAGCAGTTCTTC.

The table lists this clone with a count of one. DNA for the CDR3: TGTGCCAGCAGCTTTTACACGGGTACGCAGTATTTT. Protein: CASSFYTGTQYF. The chain employs TRBV5-6 and TRBJ2-3; D not resolved. From germline, CDR1 is SGHDT and CDR2 YYEEEE. The ends were cut back, 2 bases at V and 8 bases at J, with 9 bases in the middle. This CDR3 has 12 residues.

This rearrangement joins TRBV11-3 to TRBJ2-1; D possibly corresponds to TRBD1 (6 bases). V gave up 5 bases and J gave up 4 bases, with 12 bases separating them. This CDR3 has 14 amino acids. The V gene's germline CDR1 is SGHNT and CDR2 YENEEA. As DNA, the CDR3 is TGTGCCAGCAGCCTACAGGGCCCGTACAATGAGCAGTTCTTC. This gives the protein CASSLQGPYNEQFF.

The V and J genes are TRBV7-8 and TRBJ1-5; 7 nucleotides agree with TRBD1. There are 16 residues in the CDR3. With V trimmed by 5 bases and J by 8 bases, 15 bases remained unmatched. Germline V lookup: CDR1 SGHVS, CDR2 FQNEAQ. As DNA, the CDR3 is TGTGCCAGCAGCATCCATCCGACAGGGAGTAATGAGCCCCAGCATTTT. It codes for CASSIHPTGSNEPQHF.

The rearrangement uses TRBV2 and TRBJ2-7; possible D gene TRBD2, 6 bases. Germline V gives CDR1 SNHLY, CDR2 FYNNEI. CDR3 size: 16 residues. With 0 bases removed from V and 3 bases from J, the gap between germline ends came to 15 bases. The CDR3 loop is CASSEAGGRWGYEQYF. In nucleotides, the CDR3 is TGTGCCAGCAGTGAAGCCGGGGGTCGCTGGGGCTACGAGCAGTACTTC.

CDR3 region: CASTNPSRGEAFF. For the CDR3, the DNA is TGTGCCAGCACCAACCCTTCCCGCGGGGAAGCTTTCTTT. This chain connects TRBV7-9 to TRBJ1-1; D is undetermined. Looked up from germline, CDR1 is SEHNR and CDR2 is FQNEAQ (reference sequence). The CDR3 is 13 residues long. The ends were cut back, 7 bases at V and 8 bases at J, with 17 bases in the middle.

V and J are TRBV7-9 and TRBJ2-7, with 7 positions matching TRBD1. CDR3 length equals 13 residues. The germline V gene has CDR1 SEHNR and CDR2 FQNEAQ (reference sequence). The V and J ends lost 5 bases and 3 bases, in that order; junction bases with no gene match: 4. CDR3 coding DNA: TGTGCCAGCAGCGGTGACAGGGACTACGAGCAGTACTTC. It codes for CASSGDRDYEQYF.

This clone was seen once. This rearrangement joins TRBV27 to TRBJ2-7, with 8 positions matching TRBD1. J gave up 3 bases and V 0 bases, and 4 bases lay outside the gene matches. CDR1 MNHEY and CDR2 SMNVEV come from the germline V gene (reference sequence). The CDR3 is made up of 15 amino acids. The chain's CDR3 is CASSLSGTGYYEQYF. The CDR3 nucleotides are TGTGCCAGCAGTTTATCCGGGACAGGATACTACGAGCAGTACTTC.

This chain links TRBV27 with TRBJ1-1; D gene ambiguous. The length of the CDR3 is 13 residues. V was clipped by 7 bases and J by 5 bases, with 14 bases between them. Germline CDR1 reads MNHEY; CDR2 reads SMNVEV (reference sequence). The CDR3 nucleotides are TGTGCCAGCACACAGCCCTGGGAGACTGAAGCTTTCTTT. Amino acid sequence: CASTQPWETEAFF.

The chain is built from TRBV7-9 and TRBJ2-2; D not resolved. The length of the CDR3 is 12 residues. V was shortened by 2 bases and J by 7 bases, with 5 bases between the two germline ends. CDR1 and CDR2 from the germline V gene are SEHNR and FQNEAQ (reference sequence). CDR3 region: CASSLSLGELFF. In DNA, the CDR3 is TGTGCCAGCAGCTTATCCCTCGGGGAGCTGTTTTTT.

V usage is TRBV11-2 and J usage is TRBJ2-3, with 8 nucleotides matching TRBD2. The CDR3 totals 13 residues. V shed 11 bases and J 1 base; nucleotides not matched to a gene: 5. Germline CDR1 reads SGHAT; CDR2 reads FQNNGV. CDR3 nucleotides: TGTGCCTCCGAGACTAGCGGCACAGATACGCAGTATTTT. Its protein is CASETSGTDTQYF.

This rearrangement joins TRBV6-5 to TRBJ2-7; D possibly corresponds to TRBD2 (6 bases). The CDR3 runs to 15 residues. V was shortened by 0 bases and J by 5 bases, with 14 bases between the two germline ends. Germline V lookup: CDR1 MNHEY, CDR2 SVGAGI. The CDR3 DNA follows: TGTGCCAGCAGTTACTCCCCTTGGTCGGGAGACGAGCAGTACTTC. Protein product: CASSYSPWSGDEQYF.

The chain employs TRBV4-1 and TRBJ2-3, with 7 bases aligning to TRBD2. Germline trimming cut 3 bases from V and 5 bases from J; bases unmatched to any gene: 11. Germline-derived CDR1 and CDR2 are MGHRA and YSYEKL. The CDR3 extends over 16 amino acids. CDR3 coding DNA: TGCGCCAGCAGCCAGAACCCGGGACTAACCCAAGATACGCAGTATTTT. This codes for CASSQNPGLTQDTQYF.

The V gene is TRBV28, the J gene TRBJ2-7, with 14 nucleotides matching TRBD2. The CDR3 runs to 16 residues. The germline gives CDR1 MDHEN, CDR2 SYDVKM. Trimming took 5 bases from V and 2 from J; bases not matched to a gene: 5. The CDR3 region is CASSTTTSGRAYEQYF. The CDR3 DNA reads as TGTGCCAGCAGTACGACGACTAGCGGGAGGGCCTACGAGCAGTACTTC.

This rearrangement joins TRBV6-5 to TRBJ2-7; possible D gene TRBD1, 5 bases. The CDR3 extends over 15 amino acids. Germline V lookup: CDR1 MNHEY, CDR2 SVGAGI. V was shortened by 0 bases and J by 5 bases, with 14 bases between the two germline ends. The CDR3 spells CASSYSQGRSNEQYF. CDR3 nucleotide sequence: TGTGCCAGCAGTTACTCCCAGGGCCGGAGTAACGAGCAGTACTTC.

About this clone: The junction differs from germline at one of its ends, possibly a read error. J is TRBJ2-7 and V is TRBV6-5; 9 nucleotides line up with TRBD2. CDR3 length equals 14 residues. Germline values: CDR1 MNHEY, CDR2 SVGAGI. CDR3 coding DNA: TGTGCCAGCAGTTCCTCCGAGGCGGGAGGGCCCCTCGTCTTC. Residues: CASSSSEAGGPLVF.